A selection of T cell receptor beta chains follows, all from one sample in a study of regulatory T cells in long-lasting Graves disease. One entry per CDR3 protein, called by TCRdb with MiXCR from the multiplex PCR reads. The table includes some 280,000 distinct CDR3 sequences, 20% to 25% detected once. The sequences come from peripheral blood mononuclear cells (PBMCs), collected when the disease was refractory, from a patient treated with antithyroid drugs. All receptors come from a female donor with Graves disease. The CDR3 runs from the conserved cysteine through the conserved F or W. A D gene is named only where the DNA matches it firmly. Size is stated for part of the rows, as once, few or many counts, or as a class when the clone is expanded.

d_gene: NA
len: 16
j_gene: TRBJ1-5
abundance: NA
v_gene: TRBV4-3
CDR3nt: TGCGCCAGCAGCCAAGGTTGGGCTGATAGCAATCAGCCCCAGCATTTT
CDR3aa: CASSQGWADSNQPQHF

d_gene: TRBD1
len: 15
j_gene: TRBJ1-1
abundance: NA
v_gene: TRBV7-9
CDR3nt: TGTGCCAGCAGCCCCGGGACAGGCATGAACACTGAAGCTTTCTTT
CDR3aa: CASSPGTGMNTEAFF

d_gene: TRBD2
len: 14
j_gene: TRBJ2-1
abundance: NA
v_gene: TRBV20-1
CDR3nt: TGCAGTGCTGCCGGGACTAGCGCCCGCCGTGAGCAGTTCTTC
CDR3aa: CSAAGTSARREQFF

d_gene: NA
len: 14
j_gene: TRBJ1-3
abundance: many
v_gene: TRBV11-1
CDR3nt: TGTGCCAGCAGCTTTGACGACTCTGGAAACACCATATATTTT
CDR3aa: CASSFDDSGNTIYF

d_gene: TRBD2
len: 13
j_gene: TRBJ2-7
abundance: NA
v_gene: TRBV6-2/TRBV6-3
CDR3nt: TGTGCCAGCACTGGACTAGCGGACTACGAGCAGTACTTC
CDR3aa: CASTGLADYEQYF

d_gene: NA
len: 13
j_gene: TRBJ2-7
abundance: few
v_gene: TRBV7-9
CDR3nt: TGTGCCAGCAGCTTCCCTGGGCGTCCCGAGCAGTACTTC
CDR3aa: CASSFPGRPEQYF

d_gene: TRBD2
len: 16
j_gene: TRBJ2-5
abundance: few
v_gene: TRBV12-3/TRBV12-4
CDR3nt: TGTGCCAGCAGTCACTCTTCTAGCGGGAGTTGGGAGACCCAGTACTTC
CDR3aa: CASSHSSSGSWETQYF

d_gene: NA
len: 14
j_gene: TRBJ2-5
abundance: few
v_gene: TRBV6-2/TRBV6-3
CDR3nt: TGTGCCAGCAGTTACCTTGACAACCAAGAGACCCAGTACTTC
CDR3aa: CASSYLDNQETQYF

d_gene: NA
len: 12
j_gene: TRBJ1-5
abundance: many
v_gene: TRBV30
CDR3nt: TGTGCCTGGAGTGGGGGGGGTGCACCCCAGCATTTT
CDR3aa: CAWSGGGAPQHF

d_gene: TRBD2
len: 13
j_gene: TRBJ2-7
abundance: few
v_gene: TRBV29-1
CDR3nt: TGCAGCGCCGCTAGCGGGAGCAACTACGAGCAGTACTTC
CDR3aa: CSAASGSNYEQYF

d_gene: TRBD2
len: 12
j_gene: TRBJ2-7
abundance: few
v_gene: TRBV20-1
CDR3nt: TGCACCCCGGGACTAGCGGCCTACGAGCAGTACTTC
CDR3aa: CTPGLAAYEQYF

d_gene: NA
len: 16
j_gene: TRBJ1-5
abundance: few
v_gene: TRBV10-3
CDR3nt: TGTGCCATAAGTCAGTCGGGGAGAGGGAGCAATCAGCCCCAGCATTTT
CDR3aa: CAISQSGRGSNQPQHF

d_gene: NA
len: 15
j_gene: TRBJ2-1
abundance: NA
v_gene: TRBV20-1
CDR3nt: TGCAGTGCTAGAGATATTCGGGTAGCGCAGAATGAGCAGTTCTTC
CDR3aa: CSARDIRVAQNEQFF

d_gene: NA
len: 14
j_gene: TRBJ2-1
abundance: NA
v_gene: TRBV28
CDR3nt: TGTGCCAGCAGACCCGAGGGGGATTGGAATGAGCAGTTCTTC
CDR3aa: CASRPEGDWNEQFF

d_gene: NA
len: 13
j_gene: TRBJ1-2
abundance: many
v_gene: TRBV7-9
CDR3nt: TGTGCCAGCAGCTTAGTAGGGGACCGTGGCTACACCTTC
CDR3aa: CASSLVGDRGYTF

d_gene: NA
len: 14
j_gene: TRBJ1-1
abundance: NA
v_gene: TRBV4-1
CDR3nt: TGCGCCAGCAGCCAACGGCAACCGAACACTGAAGCTTTCTTT
CDR3aa: CASSQRQPNTEAFF

d_gene: NA
len: 15
j_gene: TRBJ1-1
abundance: NA
v_gene: TRBV13
CDR3nt: TGTGCCAGCAGCTTAGAGGCCGGTTTGAACACTGAAGCTTTCTTT
CDR3aa: CASSLEAGLNTEAFF

d_gene: TRBD2
len: 14
j_gene: TRBJ2-7
abundance: few
v_gene: TRBV19
CDR3nt: TGTGCCAGTAGTATAGTAGCTAGCGGTTACGAGCAGTACTTC
CDR3aa: CASSIVASGYEQYF

d_gene: TRBD1
len: 15
j_gene: TRBJ1-1
abundance: many
v_gene: TRBV2
CDR3nt: TGTGCCAGCAGTGAATATGGGACAGCTAACACTGAAGCTTTCTTT
CDR3aa: CASSEYGTANTEAFF

d_gene: TRBD2
len: 16
j_gene: TRBJ2-5
abundance: many
v_gene: TRBV20-1
CDR3nt: TGCAGTGCTAGTTGGGAACTAGCGAGGGGTGGAGAGACCCAGTACTTC
CDR3aa: CSASWELARGGETQYF

d_gene: NA
len: 15
j_gene: TRBJ1-4
abundance: few
v_gene: TRBV27
CDR3nt: TGTGCCAGCAGTTTCAAGACAGGCTCATATGAAAAACTGTTTTTT
CDR3aa: CASSFKTGSYEKLFF

d_gene: TRBD2
len: 14
j_gene: TRBJ2-3
abundance: NA
v_gene: TRBV29-1
CDR3nt: TGCAGCGTTGAAGGGCTAGCGGTGCGGGATACGCAGTATTTT
CDR3aa: CSVEGLAVRDTQYF

d_gene: TRBD2
len: 12
j_gene: TRBJ2-7
abundance: few
v_gene: TRBV30
CDR3nt: TGTGCCTTTAGCGGGGCGCCCTACGAGCAGTACTTC
CDR3aa: CAFSGAPYEQYF

d_gene: TRBD2
len: 12
j_gene: TRBJ2-7
abundance: few
v_gene: TRBV20-1
CDR3nt: TGCAGTGCTCAGCGGGGGATGTCCGAGCAGTACTTC
CDR3aa: CSAQRGMSEQYF

d_gene: TRBD1
len: 16
j_gene: TRBJ1-6
abundance: many
v_gene: TRBV2
CDR3nt: TGTGCCAGCAGTCCAGACGGACAGGGGTATAATTCACCCCTCCACTTT
CDR3aa: CASSPDGQGYNSPLHF

d_gene: NA
len: 12
j_gene: TRBJ1-2
abundance: NA
v_gene: TRBV10-3
CDR3nt: TGTGCCATCAATGAGACAGCTTATGGCTACACCTTC
CDR3aa: CAINETAYGYTF

d_gene: TRBD1
len: 18
j_gene: TRBJ2-7
abundance: NA
v_gene: TRBV15
CDR3nt: TGTGCCACCAGCAGAGACACCTTACCAGGGACAGGGGTTTGGGAGCAGTACTTC
CDR3aa: CATSRDTLPGTGVWEQYF

d_gene: TRBD1
len: 13
j_gene: TRBJ1-3
abundance: many
v_gene: TRBV2
CDR3nt: TGTGCCAGCAGCGGGACAGCAGGAAACACCATATATTTT
CDR3aa: CASSGTAGNTIYF

d_gene: NA
len: 12
j_gene: TRBJ1-1
abundance: NA
v_gene: TRBV29-1
CDR3nt: TGCAGCGTGGGAGGACGGAACACTGAAGCTTTCTTT
CDR3aa: CSVGGRNTEAFF

d_gene: NA
len: 15
j_gene: TRBJ2-7
abundance: NA
v_gene: TRBV9
CDR3nt: TGTGCCAGCAGCGTAGATAGGAGCGGCTCCTACGAGCAGTACTTC
CDR3aa: CASSVDRSGSYEQYF

d_gene: NA
len: 14
j_gene: TRBJ2-7
abundance: many
v_gene: TRBV28
CDR3nt: TGTGCCAGCAGTTTATCGGGGTCCGCCGACGAGCAGTACTTC
CDR3aa: CASSLSGSADEQYF

d_gene: NA
len: 15
j_gene: TRBJ1-5
abundance: many
v_gene: TRBV5-1
CDR3nt: TGCGCCAGCAGCTTGGAGGGTGGTGGCAATCAGCCCCAGCATTTT
CDR3aa: CASSLEGGGNQPQHF

d_gene: TRBD2
len: 16
j_gene: TRBJ2-7
abundance: NA
v_gene: TRBV4-3
CDR3nt: TGCGCCAGCAGCCAAGAACGGACTAGCGAGCACTACGAGCAGTACTTC
CDR3aa: CASSQERTSEHYEQYF

d_gene: NA
len: 14
j_gene: TRBJ1-6
abundance: few
v_gene: TRBV19
CDR3nt: TGTGCCAGTAGGACGGCGACCTATAATTCACCCCTCCACTTT
CDR3aa: CASRTATYNSPLHF

d_gene: NA
len: 13
j_gene: TRBJ2-6
abundance: many
v_gene: TRBV19
CDR3nt: TGTGCCAGCAGGTCCTCTGGGGCCAACGTCCTGACTTTC
CDR3aa: CASRSSGANVLTF

d_gene: NA
len: 14
j_gene: TRBJ2-5
abundance: few
v_gene: TRBV6-2/TRBV6-3
CDR3nt: TGTGCCAGCAGTTACGTTGGCAGGCTAGAGACCCAGTACTTC
CDR3aa: CASSYVGRLETQYF

d_gene: NA
len: 13
j_gene: TRBJ2-5
abundance: many
v_gene: TRBV6-2/TRBV6-3
CDR3nt: TGTGCCAGCAGAGAGTCAGGGTTGGAGACCCAGTACTTC
CDR3aa: CASRESGLETQYF

d_gene: TRBD1
len: 15
j_gene: TRBJ2-1
abundance: NA
v_gene: TRBV6-2/TRBV6-3
CDR3nt: TGTGCCAGCACGCCGGACAGGGATTTCTACAATGAGCAGTTCTTC
CDR3aa: CASTPDRDFYNEQFF

d_gene: NA
len: 17
j_gene: TRBJ1-2
abundance: many
v_gene: TRBV2
CDR3nt: TGTGCCAGCAGTGCAGGGTGGTTGGGGCTCCAGAGCTATGGCTACACCTTC
CDR3aa: CASSAGWLGLQSYGYTF

d_gene: TRBD2
len: 15
j_gene: TRBJ2-7
abundance: many
v_gene: TRBV28
CDR3nt: TGTGCCAGCAGCATACCTAGCGGTAGGGCCTACGAGCAGTACTTC
CDR3aa: CASSIPSGRAYEQYF

d_gene: NA
len: 14
j_gene: TRBJ2-7
abundance: many
v_gene: TRBV20-1
CDR3nt: TGCAGTGCTAGAGGGGGGGACGGCTCCTACGAGCAGTACTTC
CDR3aa: CSARGGDGSYEQYF

d_gene: TRBD1
len: 15
j_gene: TRBJ1-2
abundance: NA
v_gene: TRBV3-1
CDR3nt: TGTGCCAGCAGCCACTGGGACAGGGGTTTCCTCGGCTACACCTTC
CDR3aa: CASSHWDRGFLGYTF

d_gene: TRBD1
len: 15
j_gene: TRBJ2-7
abundance: NA
v_gene: TRBV9
CDR3nt: TGTGCCAGCAGCCCAGACGCGAACCCTAGGGACAGGGCTTTTTTC
CDR3aa: CASSPDANPRDRAFF

d_gene: TRBD2
len: 14
j_gene: TRBJ2-7
abundance: NA
v_gene: TRBV6-1
CDR3nt: TGTGCCAGCGTAACTAGCGGGGGTTCCTACGAGCAGTACTTC
CDR3aa: CASVTSGGSYEQYF

d_gene: NA
len: 14
j_gene: TRBJ2-4
abundance: NA
v_gene: TRBV27
CDR3nt: TGTGCCAGCGGTTTATCGAGAGACGATAAACTCCAGTACTTC
CDR3aa: CASGLSRDDKLQYF

d_gene: TRBD1
len: 16
j_gene: TRBJ2-7
abundance: NA
v_gene: TRBV7-3
CDR3nt: TGTGCCAGCAGCTCTAGGGTGACAGGGCCATGGGAGGAGCAGTACTTC
CDR3aa: CASSSRVTGPWEEQYF